There are a few counts of the clone carrying this T cell receptor beta chain. The data belong to a study of T cells after yellow fever vaccination. The germline gives CDR1 ENHRY, CDR2 SYGVKD. The CDR3 sequence is 12 residues long. Trimming took 4 bases from V and 11 from J; bases not matched to a gene: 7. TCRdb processed the 5' RACE reads anew with MiXCR; each CDR3 protein has one entry. This sample yields a few hundred thousand distinct CDR3 sequences, of which 3.5% to 4.5% are seen a single time; roughly 19% belongs to the top ten. The genes are TRBV10-3 and TRBJ1-1; 7 bases map to TRBD1. The TCR was taken from a man aged 18 to 35 who received the YFV17D yellow fever vaccine. Sequenced material: PBMCs, taken 15 days after the yellow fever booster vaccination. CDR3 bases: TGTGCCATCAGTGTGCAGGGGGTAGTGGCTTTCTTT. Encoded protein: CAISVQGVVAFF.